A single sample is the source of the 17 T cell receptor beta chains below, sequenced in a study of CD8 T cells in ankylosing spondylitis. TCRdb reprocessed the 5' RACE reads via MiXCR and lists one record per CDR3 protein. This sample yields 200,000 to 250,000 distinct CDR3 sequences, of which roughly a tenth are seen a single time; 6% to 8.5% belongs to the top ten. Sequencing was performed on blood, either unsorted or a sorted T cell fraction (not recorded which). Receptors originate from a male donor with ankylosing spondylitis or in good health (not recorded which).

The V call is TRBV12-3 or TRBV12-4, the J call TRBJ2-5, with a weak D call TRBD2 (6 bases). The CDR3 spans 17 residues. V lost 4 bases, J lost 3 bases, and 21 bases lay in between. The CDR3 sequence is CASSYGLTLIREETQYF. The DNA of the CDR3 is TGTGCCAGCAGTTACGGACTAACTCTGATTAGGGAAGAGACCCAGTACTTC.

This clonotype was found many times. The rearrangement joins TRBV20-1 to TRBJ2-4, with 8 bases lining up with TRBD1. This CDR3 has 12 residues. The V segment lost 6 bases and the J segment 8 bases; nucleotides outside the gene matches: 6. The germline gives CDR1 DFQATT, CDR2 SNEGSKA (reference sequence). CDR3 amino acids: CSAPGGTDIQYF. The CDR3 DNA sequence: TGCAGTGCGCCAGGGGGCACGGACATTCAGTACTTC.

This clonotype was detected only a few times. The chain joins TRBV20-1 to TRBJ2-2, with a weak D call TRBD1 (5 bases). Germline-derived CDR1 and CDR2 are DFQATT and SNEGSKA (reference sequence). This CDR3 contains 15 residues. The ends were cut back, 2 bases at V and 2 bases at J, with 12 bases in the middle. CDR3 sequence reads: CSARRQGFNTGELFF. The CDR3 nucleotides are TGCAGTGCTAGACGGCAGGGCTTCAACACCGGGGAGCTGTTTTTT.

Only a few counts were recorded for this clonotype. This chain joins TRBV3-1 and TRBJ2-3; 11 bases are shared with TRBD2. With 0 bases clipped from V and 1 base from J, the junction kept 3 bases outside the gene matches. CDR1 is LGHDT, CDR2 YNNKEL, per germline (reference sequence). This CDR3 is built from 17 residues. CDR3 nucleotide sequence: TGTGCCAGCAGCCAAGAATTTAGCGGGGGGGGCACAGATACGCAGTATTTT. Residues: CASSQEFSGGGTDTQYF.

This clonotype appeared a few times. The gene calls are TRBV12-3 or TRBV12-4 and TRBJ2-1, with D uncertain. V lost 6 bases and J 0 bases, leaving 12 bases between the germline ends. CDR3 size: 15 residues. The CDR3 loop is CASRRNSRSYNEQFF. CDR3 sequence (DNA): TGTGCCAGCAGGCGAAACTCACGCTCCTACAATGAGCAGTTCTTC.

V is TRBV7-7 and J is TRBJ2-3; 8 bases are shared with TRBD1. Germline V gene data show CDR1 as SSHAT and CDR2 as FNYEAQ (reference sequence). The CDR3 is made up of 16 amino acids. V lost 4 bases to trimming and J lost 2 bases; unmatched junction nucleotides: 8. The CDR3 spells CASSSTDRADTDTQYF. CDR3 in DNA: TGTGCCAGCAGCTCAACGGACAGGGCAGACACAGATACGCAGTATTTT.

The table lists this clonotype with many counts. The J gene is TRBJ2-3, the V gene TRBV6-6; tentative D call: TRBD2 (5 bases). V shed 6 bases and J shed 5 bases, with 9 bases lying between them. Germline V lookup: CDR1 MNHNY, CDR2 SVGAGI (reference sequence). The length of the CDR3 is 12 residues. For the CDR3, the DNA is TGTGCCAGCAGCTACCGGGGAGATACGCAGTATTTT. Translation gives CASSYRGDTQYF.

The chain links TRBV20-1 to TRBJ1-4; D gene uncertain. The CDR3 runs to 13 residues. V lost 3 bases, J lost 5 bases, and 10 bases lay in between. Germline-derived CDR1 and CDR2 are DFQATT and SNEGSKA (reference sequence). CDR3 loop: CSARHGKNEKLFF. The CDR3 DNA follows: TGCAGTGCTAGGCACGGGAAAAATGAAAAACTGTTTTTT.

V is TRBV3-1 and J is TRBJ2-4, with TRBD2 matching over 9 bases. After removal of 11 bases from V and 5 bases from J, the junction contained 13 bases not matched to a gene. The CDR3 runs 15 residues. Germline values: CDR1 LGHDT, CDR2 YNNKEL (reference sequence). The CDR3 loop reads CAGRGAGGSENIQYF. CDR3 in DNA: TGTGCCGGGAGGGGAGCGGGAGGTTCCGAAAACATTCAGTACTTC.

This clonotype was counted at least ten times. The rearrangement joins TRBV5-1 to TRBJ2-5, with D possibly matching TRBD1 (5 bases). The CDR3 extends over 14 amino acids. Per germline, CDR1 SGHRS and CDR2 YFSETQ. The V end lost 2 bases, the J end lost 5 bases, and 13 bases lay between the germline ends. CDR3 in DNA: TGCGCCAGCAGCTTCCTAGGGGTTGAGGAGACCCAGTACTTC. Residues: CASSFLGVEETQYF.

This clonotype was recorded many times. The chain is built from TRBV20-1 and TRBJ2-1; 8 bases fit TRBD1. V shed 5 bases, J shed 9 bases, and the junction held 12 bases outside the gene matches. Germline CDR1 DFQATT, CDR2 SNEGSKA (reference sequence). This CDR3 region has 14 residues. The CDR3 coding sequence is TGCAGTGCTGGGGGACAGGACCCTCTCGGTGAGCAGTTCTTC. It encodes CSAGGQDPLGEQFF.

The V gene is TRBV20-1, the J gene TRBJ1-2; D ambiguous. Looked up from germline, CDR1 is DFQATT and CDR2 is SNEGSKA (reference sequence). The V end was cut by 0 bases, the J end by 8 bases, with 19 bases between. CDR3 length: 15 amino acids. The CDR3 spells CSARDYCRGSDGYTF. Here the CDR3 DNA reads TGCAGTGCTAGAGATTACTGCCGAGGGAGCGACGGCTACACCTTC.

The sample holds a few counts of this clonotype. The chain recombines TRBV29-1 with TRBJ2-3, with 8 nucleotides matching TRBD2. With 7 bases clipped from V and 4 bases from J, the junction kept 4 bases outside the gene matches. Germline V lookup: CDR1 SQVTM, CDR2 ANQGSEA. CDR3 size: 12 residues. CDR3 amino acids: CSAKAGADTQYF. The CDR3 coding sequence is TGCAGCGCCAAAGCGGGGGCAGATACGCAGTATTTT.

V is TRBV12-3 or TRBV12-4 and J is TRBJ2-3, with D unresolved. V lost 5 bases and J 2 bases, leaving 14 bases between the germline ends. The CDR3 totals 15 residues. The CDR3 bases are TGTGCCAGCAGTCCAAGGACGGGTTACACAGATACGCAGTATTTT. This translates into CASSPRTGYTDTQYF.

This CDR3 reads CASSLVAIRTDTQYF. CDR3 in DNA: TGTGCCAGCAGCTTGGTTGCCATCCGCACAGATACGCAGTATTTT. This chain links TRBV5-6 with TRBJ2-3; D is ambiguous. Germline CDR1 and CDR2: SGHDT and YYEEEE. This CDR3 contains 15 residues. Trimming took 0 bases from V and 1 from J, leaving 9 bases between them.

This clonotype was seen a handful of times. The chain has TRBV12-3 or TRBV12-4 and TRBJ1-2, with 9 bases aligning to TRBD1. The CDR3 spans 16 residues. Trimming removed 5 bases from V and 4 bases from J; junction bases left unmatched: 11. The CDR3 spells CASSPTGQGSTYGYTF. The CDR3 DNA is TGTGCCAGCAGTCCAACGGGACAGGGAAGCACCTATGGCTACACCTTC.

This clonotype was observed many times. V is TRBV7-7 and J is TRBJ2-5, with D possibly being TRBD1 (6 bases). CDR3 length: 15 amino acids. V lost 5 bases, J lost 6 bases, and 19 bases lay in between. CDR1 and CDR2 from the germline V gene are SSHAT and FNYEAQ (reference sequence). CDR3 region: CASSAVGGADKTQYF. CDR3 nucleotide sequence: TGTGCCAGCAGCGCAGTTGGGGGCGCGGATAAGACCCAGTACTTC.